The T cell receptor beta chain described here comes from a study of identical twins. The germline gives CDR1 DFQATT, CDR2 SNEGSKA (reference sequence). Trimming at V came to 6 bases and at J to 5 bases, leaving 12 bases not matched to a gene. This CDR3 is 14 amino acids long. MiXCR, applied by TCRdb to the 5' RACE reads, yields one record per CDR3 protein. The sample lists some 730,000 distinct CDR3 sequences, about 18% occurring once. The same sample was also used in a study of T cells expressing NK-cell markers. That paper notes: Sorted CD3+CD56+NKG2C+, CD3+CD56+NKG2C- and CD3+CD56-NKG2C+ T cells supplied TCR beta repertoires. The share of CD8+ T cells held by dominant NKG2C+ clonotypes was about 1.0-7.5% in about six donors. In several donors, dominant clonotypes made up about 28.3-65% of CD3+CD56-NKG2C+ cells.

The V and J genes are TRBV20-1 and TRBJ1-1, with 7 bases matching TRBD1. The TCR was taken from a young woman in good health. Sequencing input: PBMCs. The CDR3 is CSATTGRVGTEAFF. The CDR3 DNA reads as TGCAGTGCCACGACAGGGCGGGTTGGAACTGAAGCTTTCTTT.